This TCR beta chain was sequenced during a study of HIV-infected children after antiretroviral therapy interruption. For the study at large: Children had CD4+ above 500, viral load below 50 copies/ml, either treatment arm. Interruption-arm sampling covered weeks 0, 12, interruption end (24 or 48), and about 3 years post-study. Most children had recorded EBV and CMV exposure.

A 3' RACE protocol on RNA, with unique molecular identifiers, produced the TCR library. TCRdb itself ran the 3' RACE reads through MiXCR, one entry per CDR3 protein. The data contain around 50,000 distinct CDR3 sequences, approximately 4.3% of them seen just once; the ten biggest clones take up over 0.65%. In its sample, this clonotype was seen many times. This CDR3 region has 15 residues. V gave up 3 bases and J gave up 4 bases, with 13 bases separating them. Germline loops: CDR1 MGHRA, CDR2 YSYEKL. This sample's treatment: PENTA 11 planned treatment interruption arm or continuous ART arm. Naive CD4+ CD45RA+ CD45RO- T cells were FACS-sorted from thawed PBMCs.

The sequencing used CD45RA+ CD4+ T cells from PBMCs, pooled from several time points, collected from a donor given antiretroviral therapy, either interrupted or continuous. Subset indicated: naive CD4+ CD45RA+ CD45RO- T cells. This sequence originates from a pool of human donors with HIV. The genes are TRBV4-1 and TRBJ1-5, with D unresolved. The CDR3: CASSHQLPPNQPQHF. The DNA for the CDR3 is TGCGCCAGCAGCCACCAGCTTCCCCCTAATCAGCCCCAGCATTTT.